This T cell receptor (beta chain) was obtained from a study of T cells in Graves' hyperthyroidism and ophthalmopathy. Study observations and caveats: Most expanded thyroid clonotypes above 0.001 also appeared in blood.

There were TCR beta CDR3 regions amplified from RNA transcripts. Researchers ran a first-round RT-PCR on the TCR CDR3 using the HTBI primer set. MiXCR, run by TCRdb on the multiplex PCR reads, gives a single entry per CDR3 protein. The repertoire has around 340,000 distinct CDR3 sequences, approximately 15% of them found once; the top ten carry under 30%. Notes on this clonotype: Its antigen is still unknown. Compared with germline, one end of the junction differs, possibly owing to a read error.

Germline V gene sequence: CDR1 SGHAT, CDR2 FQNNGV. This CDR3 comprises 18 residues. Sample: blood. The receptor was isolated from a woman in her 30s with Graves' hyperthyroidism. The rearrangement joins TRBV11-2 to TRBJ2-3, with 10 bases lining up with TRBD2. The CDR3 DNA follows: TGTGCCAGCAGCTTAGGACGAAATAGCGGGGGGAGAACAGATACGCGGTATTTT. This sequence encodes CASSLGRNSGGRTDTRYF.